Below, 8 T cell receptor beta chains from the same sample are listed, as sequenced in a study of control samples from healthy donors and cancer patients. Profiling relied on immunoSEQ multiplex PCR, and the TCRdb table lists in-frame clones only, not all of them. In the table there are roughly 220,000 clones, just under 95% of which are singletons. Sequenced sample: blood. Receptors originate from a man in his fifties or sixties in good health.

The chain uses TRBV19 and TRBJ1-1, with D perhaps matching TRBD1 (6 bases). Germline V gene lookup returns CDR1 LNHDA and CDR2 SQIVND (reference sequence). The CDR3 loop spans 15 amino acids. Trimming shortened V by 1 base and J by 6 bases, and 15 bases separated the two germline ends. DNA of the CDR3: TGTGCCAGTAGTATAGCTTCCACAGGGAGCGCTGAAGCTTTCTTT. Protein: CASSIASTGSAEAFF.

The CDR3 DNA is TGCGCCAGCAGCTTGGAGGCATGGGCCTATGGCTACACCTTC. Translating gives CASSLEAWAYGYTF. V usage is TRBV5-1 and J usage is TRBJ1-2; D not resolved. Germline CDR1 and CDR2: SGHRS and YFSETQ. The CDR3 contains 14 residues. Trimming removed 0 bases from V and 4 bases from J, with 10 bases in between.

A remark on this clone: The sample carries other DNA sequences with the same CDR3. The chain joins TRBV7-9 to TRBJ1-4; no firm D call. Trimming cost V 5 bases and J 8 bases, with 12 bases left between them. Germline-derived CDR1 and CDR2 are SEHNR and FQNEAQ (reference sequence). The CDR3 spans 13 residues. DNA of the CDR3: TGTGCCAGCAGCCTAGTGGGAGGGGAAAAACTGTTTTTT. Translated: CASSLVGGEKLFF. The variable domain in full, with the rest retrieved from reference TRBV7-9 and TRBJ1-4, is DTGVSQNPRHKITKRGQNVTFRCDPISEHNRLYWYRQTLGQGPEFLTYFQNEAQLEKSRLLSDRFSAERPKGSFSTLEIQRTEQGDSAMYLCASSLVGGEKLFFGSGTQLSVL.

V and J are TRBV27 and TRBJ1-1, with D possibly matching TRBD1 (6 bases). Germline assignment: CDR1 MNHEY and CDR2 SMNVEV (reference sequence). Trimming cost V 6 bases and J 5 bases, with 28 bases left between them. The CDR3 is 18 amino acids. CDR3 sequence (DNA): TGTGCCAGCAGCCTTTTAAGGAGGGGGATCCTTTTTGAGACTGAAGCTTTCTTT. It yields the protein CASSLLRRGILFETEAFF.

The V gene is TRBV29-1, the J gene TRBJ2-2, with D unclear. Trimming removed 7 bases at V and 5 bases at J, with 11 bases between. The CDR3 covers 12 residues. In germline, CDR1 is SQVTM, CDR2 ANQGSEA. The CDR3 nucleotides read TGCAGCGCCGAAGGGTATACCGGGGAGCTGTTTTTT. Protein product: CSAEGYTGELFF.

This rearrangement joins TRBV5-4 to TRBJ2-7; D gene uncertain. The CDR3 is 14 amino acids. V was clipped by 5 bases and J by 0 bases, with 12 bases between them. Germline CDR1 reads SGHNT; CDR2 reads YYREEE (reference sequence). The CDR3 nucleotides are TGTGCCAGCAGTGTTTTCGGGCGCTCCTACGAGCAGTACTTC. Protein: CASSVFGRSYEQYF.

This clone occurred once. The chain carries TRBV10-3 and TRBJ2-1; TRBD2 aligns across 10 bases. The CDR3 loop spans 14 amino acids. Looked up from germline, CDR1 is ENHRY and CDR2 is SYGVKD. The J segment lost 6 bases and the V segment lost 6 bases, leaving 5 bases of the junction unmatched. DNA of the CDR3: TGTGCCATCAGGCCTAGCGGGGGTGGCAATGAGCAGTTCTTC. This gives the protein CAIRPSGGGNEQFF.

The V and J genes are TRBV6-4 and TRBJ1-4, with 7 bases matching TRBD1. J gave up 11 bases and V 8 bases, and 2 bases lay outside the gene matches. Germline V gives CDR1 MRHNA, CDR2 SNTAGT. CDR3 size: 10 residues. The CDR3 protein is CASGGQKLFF. DNA for the CDR3: TGTGCCAGCGGGGGACAGAAACTGTTTTTT.